These 30 T cell receptor beta chains originate from one sample sequenced in a study of blood T cell repertoires in COVID-19. Sequencing was performed with immunoSEQ multiplex PCR; in TCRdb, only in-frame clones are kept and a portion is missing. The table includes about 90,000 clones, 55% to 75% detected once. Sequences were obtained from peripheral blood. These receptors originate from a woman older than 75 with acute or convalescent COVID-19.

This clone occurred once. The chain carries TRBV9 and TRBJ2-1; 7 nucleotides align to TRBD1. CDR1 and CDR2 (germline): SGDLS, YYNGEE. V trimming: 0 bases; J trimming: 4 bases; junction bases outside the gene matches: 10. The CDR3 totals 17 residues. The DNA for the CDR3 is TGTGCCAGCAGCGTAGTGGCAGCAGGGGGAGCTTACAATGAGCAGTTCTTC. It specifies CASSVVAAGGAYNEQFF.

This clone was detected ten times or more. The CDR3 sequence is CASSLGGGVRNTEAFF. The CDR3 coding sequence is TGTGCCAGCAGCTTAGGAGGCGGGGTCAGGAACACTGAAGCTTTCTTT. The rearrangement links TRBV7-9 to TRBJ1-1; the D is unclear. Germline CDR1 reads SEHNR; CDR2 reads FQNEAQ (reference sequence). V lost 1 base, J lost 1 base, and 13 bases lay in between. CDR3 size: 16 residues.

This chain connects TRBV5-1 to TRBJ1-2; 7 bases agree with TRBD1. The V gene end was trimmed by 2 bases and the J gene end by 10 bases; junction bases not matched to a gene: 11. The CDR3 runs 14 residues. Germline loops: CDR1 SGHRS, CDR2 YFSETQ. The CDR3 here is CASSFVTGAADYTF. The CDR3 nucleotides read TGCGCCAGCAGCTTCGTTACAGGGGCCGCGGACTACACCTTC.

This chain connects TRBV7-3 to TRBJ1-1; D gene uncertain. V was clipped by 2 bases and J by 3 bases, with 7 bases between them. Germline CDR1 and CDR2: SGHTA and FQGTGA. The CDR3 runs to 13 residues. CDR3 amino acids: CASSLLEDTEAFF. The CDR3 bases are TGTGCCAGCAGCTTACTGGAGGACACTGAAGCTTTCTTT.

The CDR3 sequence: CASSMDRGQAGANVLTF. Here the CDR3 DNA reads TGTGCCAGTAGTATGGACAGGGGGCAAGCTGGGGCCAACGTCCTGACTTTC. This chain uses TRBV19 with TRBJ2-6, with 11 bases lining up with TRBD1. J was trimmed by 2 bases and V by 3 bases; bases with no gene match: 3. CDR3 size: 17 residues. Germline CDR1 and CDR2: LNHDA and SQIVND (reference sequence). Full variable domain (remainder filled in from reference TRBV19 and TRBJ2-6): DGGITQSPKYLFRKEGQNVTLSCEQNLNHDAMYWYRQDPGQGLRLIYYSQIVNDFQKGDIAEGYSVSREKKESFPLTVTSAQKNPTAFYLCASSMDRGQAGANVLTFGAGSRLTVL.

V usage is TRBV29-1 and J usage is TRBJ2-3, with TRBD1 matching 8 bases. The V segment lost 7 bases and the J segment 1 base; nucleotides outside the gene matches: 7. This CDR3 is 14 amino acids long. Per germline, CDR1 SQVTM and CDR2 ANQGSEA. The DNA for the CDR3 is TGCAGCGGGGCTTGGGGACAGGGCACAGATACGCAGTATTTT. Residues: CSGAWGQGTDTQYF.

This clone was seen a handful of times. The chain employs TRBV19 and TRBJ1-2; unclear D gene. The germline V gene encodes CDR1 LNHDA and CDR2 SQIVND (reference sequence). Trimming stripped 4 bases from V and 1 base from J, with 7 bases between. This CDR3 spans 13 amino acids. In DNA form, the CDR3 reads TGTGCCAGTAGTACCAGTGGTAACTATGGCTACACCTTC. Its translation: CASSTSGNYGYTF.

In nucleotides, the CDR3 is TGCGCCAGCAGCTCGGACGGGGATACCGGGGAGCTGTTTTTT. Its translation is CASSSDGDTGELFF. V usage is TRBV5-1 and J usage is TRBJ2-2, with D possibly TRBD2 on 5 matching bases. From germline, CDR1 is SGHRS and CDR2 YFSETQ. The V gene lost 3 bases and the J gene lost 5 bases, with 11 bases spanning the gap. The CDR3 is 14 residues long.

This clone occurred a few times. The genes are TRBV28 and TRBJ1-5, with D unresolved. The CDR3 length is 14 residues. Germline V lookup: CDR1 MDHEN, CDR2 SYDVKM. The V gene lost 3 bases and the J gene lost 7 bases, with 13 bases spanning the gap. Here the CDR3 DNA reads TGTGCCAGCAGTTTTCTTCGGGGTGACCAGCCCCAGCATTTT. Encoded protein: CASSFLRGDQPQHF.

V is TRBV9 and J is TRBJ1-5; D perhaps matches TRBD1 (6 bases). CDR3 length: 15 residues. CDR1 and CDR2 (germline): SGDLS, YYNGEE. The V end was cut by 3 bases, the J end by 1 base, with 11 bases between. CDR3 in amino acids: CASSATGLSNQPQHF. The CDR3 DNA reads as TGTGCCAGCAGCGCCACAGGGTTGAGCAATCAGCCCCAGCATTTT. Variable domain in full (rest from reference TRBV9 and TRBJ1-5): DSGVTQTPKHLITATGQRVTLRCSPRSGDLSVYWYQQSLDQGLQFLIQYYNGEERAKGNILERFSAQQFPDLHSELNLSSLELGDSALYFCASSATGLSNQPQHFGDGTRLSIL.

The chain is built from TRBV19 and TRBJ1-2; D is possibly TRBD1 (6 bases). Trimming took 10 bases from V and 6 from J, leaving 21 bases between them. The germline CDR1 and CDR2 sequences are LNHDA and SQIVND (reference sequence). The CDR3 has 14 residues. CDR3 protein: CATTAAGAIHGYTF. CDR3 nucleotide sequence: TGTGCCACGACGGCGGCAGGGGCGATACATGGCTACACCTTC. The whole variable domain, remainder taken from reference TRBV19 and TRBJ1-2, is DGGITQSPKYLFRKEGQNVTLSCEQNLNHDAMYWYRQDPGQGLRLIYYSQIVNDFQKGDIAEGYSVSREKKESFPLTVTSAQKNPTAFYLCATTAAGAIHGYTFGSGTRLTVV.

The CDR3: CASSIRGTNYGYTF. For the CDR3, the DNA is TGTGCCAGTAGTATAAGGGGGACCAACTATGGCTACACCTTC. The chain employs TRBV19 and TRBJ1-2; the D gene is possibly TRBD1 (6 bases). V was trimmed by 2 bases and J by 2 bases, leaving 9 bases between them. The germline V gene encodes CDR1 LNHDA and CDR2 SQIVND (reference sequence). The CDR3 has 14 residues. Supplemented by reference TRBV19 and TRBJ1-2, the full variable domain reads DGGITQSPKYLFRKEGQNVTLSCEQNLNHDAMYWYRQDPGQGLRLIYYSQIVNDFQKGDIAEGYSVSREKKESFPLTVTSAQKNPTAFYLCASSIRGTNYGYTFGSGTRLTVV.

The chain couples TRBV5-5 to TRBJ1-1; no clear D gene. V shed 0 bases and J shed 4 bases, with 7 bases lying between them. Looked up from germline, CDR1 is SGHKS and CDR2 is YYEKEE (reference sequence). The CDR3 consists of 13 residues. CDR3 in amino acids: CASSLGHGTEAFF. In DNA, the CDR3 is TGTGCCAGCAGCTTGGGGCATGGCACTGAAGCTTTCTTT.

The sample holds a few counts of this clone. J is TRBJ1-1 and V is TRBV30; TRBD1 might be the D (5 bases). The CDR3 spans 13 residues. Germline V gene lookup returns CDR1 GTSNPN and CDR2 SVGIG (reference sequence). The V and J ends lost 3 bases and 4 bases respectively, with 12 bases between them. CDR3 sequence (DNA): TGTGCCTGGAGAAAGGGGCGGGGCACTGAAGCTTTCTTT. Translated, it gives CAWRKGRGTEAFF.

The gene calls are TRBV12-3 or TRBV12-4 and TRBJ1-2; D not resolved. The CDR3 runs 12 residues. V lost 0 bases to trimming and J lost 8 bases, with 7 bases between them. This chain's CDR3 is CASSLASGGYTF. The CDR3 coding sequence is TGTGCCAGCAGTTTAGCGTCGGGGGGCTACACCTTC.

This rearrangement joins TRBV6-6 to TRBJ2-5; 7 bases line up with TRBD1. V lost 4 bases, J lost 0 bases, and 2 bases stayed unmatched. Germline V gives CDR1 MNHNY, CDR2 SVGAGI (reference sequence). CDR3 length: 14 amino acids. This chain's CDR3 is CASSSTGDQETQYF. The DNA for the CDR3 is TGTGCCAGCAGTTCTACAGGGGACCAAGAGACCCAGTACTTC.

The V call is TRBV6-6, the J call TRBJ1-4; 8 bases fit TRBD1. The germline V gene encodes CDR1 MNHNY and CDR2 SVGAGI (reference sequence). The CDR3 covers 15 residues. Trimming cost V 5 bases and J 8 bases; bases outside gene matches: 10. CDR3 loop: CASSTDRGLREKLFF. The CDR3 DNA sequence: TGTGCCAGCAGTACTGACAGGGGCCTGAGGGAAAAACTGTTTTTT.

This clone was found a few times. The rearrangement links TRBV5-4 to TRBJ1-1, with unresolved D. This CDR3 is 15 amino acids long. Germline assignment: CDR1 SGHNT and CDR2 YYREEE (reference sequence). Deletions cut 0 bases from V and 3 bases from J, with 12 bases between. CDR3 nucleotides: TGTGCCAGCAGCTTGGTAAGTGGAGGAGACACTGAAGCTTTCTTT. Residues: CASSLVSGGDTEAFF.

In this sample, this clone turned up a few times. The chain employs TRBV27 and TRBJ2-5; D is possibly TRBD1 (6 bases). Germline CDR1 MNHEY, CDR2 SMNVEV (reference sequence). V dropped 2 bases and J dropped 5 bases, with 15 bases sitting between them. The CDR3 runs 15 residues. Here the CDR3 reads CASSLSQGKGETQYF. The CDR3 DNA reads as TGTGCCAGCAGTTTAAGTCAGGGGAAAGGGGAGACCCAGTACTTC.

DNA for the CDR3: TGTGCCAGCAGCCCCGCTGGGGGGAGAGGCAACACTGAAGCTTTCTTT. Translation gives CASSPAGGRGNTEAFF. The rearrangement links TRBV5-4 to TRBJ1-1, with D possibly TRBD1 on 5 matching bases. The germline V gene encodes CDR1 SGHNT and CDR2 YYREEE (reference sequence). Trimming took 4 bases from V and 2 from J, leaving 18 bases between them. CDR3 length: 16 residues.

The V gene is TRBV19, the J gene TRBJ2-2; 8 bases line up with TRBD1. V was clipped by 8 bases and J by 5 bases; unmatched bases: 7. The CDR3 is made up of 14 amino acids. The germline V gene has CDR1 LNHDA and CDR2 SQIVND (reference sequence). The CDR3 coding sequence is TGTGCCAGTGGCACACAGGGGGTTACCGGGGAGCTGTTTTTT. It encodes CASGTQGVTGELFF.

The chain employs TRBV15 and TRBJ2-7; D is ambiguous. CDR1 is LNHNV and CDR2 is YYDKDF in the germline V gene (reference sequence). The CDR3 sequence is 12 residues long. The V end was cut by 1 base, the J end by 6 bases, with 7 bases between. CDR3 DNA sequence: TGTGCCACCAGCAGAGCCCTCGGCGAGCAGTACTTC. Translation: CATSRALGEQYF.

By its share, this clone is medium-sized. The chain joins TRBV4-3 to TRBJ2-1, with 7 bases aligning to TRBD1. CDR3 length equals 15 residues. Germline CDR1 and CDR2: LGHNA and YSLEER. The V gene end was trimmed by 4 bases and the J gene end by 7 bases; junction bases not matched to a gene: 10. The CDR3: CASSLDRDFGNEQFF. The CDR3 nucleotides are TGCGCCAGCAGCCTTGACAGGGATTTCGGTAATGAGCAGTTCTTC.

The genes are TRBV19 and TRBJ2-7; a weak D match, TRBD2 (6 bases). V lost 5 bases, J lost 3 bases, and 11 bases lay in between. The CDR3 is made up of 13 amino acids. Germline assignment: CDR1 LNHDA and CDR2 SQIVND (reference sequence). The CDR3 loop reads CASSSGLSYEQYF. CDR3 coding DNA: TGTGCCAGTAGTTCGGGACTGAGCTACGAGCAGTACTTC.

V gene TRBV6-2 or TRBV6-3 combines with J gene TRBJ1-1; tentative D call: TRBD1 (5 bases). V was shortened by 5 bases and J by 1 base, with 8 bases between the two germline ends. CDR3 size: 13 residues. The germline gives CDR1 MNHEY, CDR2 SVGEGT. The CDR3 DNA reads as TGTGCCAGCAGTACCCAGGGGAACACTGAAGCTTTCTTT. Amino acids: CASSTQGNTEAFF.

The rearrangement uses TRBV5-6 and TRBJ1-2; a weak D match, TRBD1 (6 bases). The CDR3 is 14 residues long. Germline CDR1 and CDR2: SGHDT and YYEEEE. Trimming took off 5 bases at V and 7 bases at J, with 18 bases between the two ends. The CDR3 sequence is CASSYRVGVGGYTF. DNA of the CDR3: TGTGCCAGCAGTTACAGGGTCGGGGTAGGTGGCTACACCTTC.

This clone was recorded only once. The chain recombines TRBV19 with TRBJ1-2, with TRBD1 matching 10 bases. The CDR3 has 15 amino acids. The germline V gene has CDR1 LNHDA and CDR2 SQIVND (reference sequence). The trim removed 6 bases at V and 7 bases at J, leaving 11 bases unmatched. Written as DNA, the CDR3 is TGTGCCAGTAGACAACCCGGACAGGGGGAAAGTGGCTACACCTTC. Translating gives CASRQPGQGESGYTF.

This clone has just a few counts. The chain couples TRBV19 to TRBJ1-4; D is perhaps TRBD1 (6 bases). The germline CDR1 and CDR2 sequences are LNHDA and SQIVND (reference sequence). Trimming took 6 bases from V and 0 from J, leaving 11 bases between them. There are 15 residues in the CDR3. CDR3 bases: TGTGCCAGTAGCGGACAGCCTGCAACTAATGAAAAACTGTTTTTT. Protein: CASSGQPATNEKLFF.

The chain recombines TRBV2 with TRBJ1-1; D perhaps matches TRBD1 (5 bases). The CDR3 totals 13 residues. With 7 bases removed from V and 3 bases from J, the gap between germline ends came to 12 bases. Germline loops: CDR1 SNHLY, CDR2 FYNNEI. In DNA form, the CDR3 reads TGTGCCAGCAATGGGGGGGTTTACACTGAAGCTTTCTTT. This translates into CASNGGVYTEAFF.

With regard to this clone: This CDR3 is also generated by other DNA sequences in the sample. The V call is TRBV5-1, the J call TRBJ2-7; 11 nucleotides align to TRBD1. Germline assignment: CDR1 SGHRS and CDR2 YFSETQ. The CDR3 is 14 residues long. Trimming took 4 bases from V and 5 from J; bases not matched to a gene: 5. The CDR3 DNA follows: TGCGCCAGCAGCCCCGGGACAGGGGGTGACGAGCAGTACTTC. Protein product: CASSPGTGGDEQYF.